This TCR beta chain derives from a study of blood T cell repertoires in COVID-19. V was cut by 2 bases and J by 2 bases, with 7 bases left in between. CDR3 length: 14 residues. CDR1 is MNHNS and CDR2 is SASEGT in the germline V gene. Categorization into cohorts depended on clinical history that participants reported. Generated by immunoSEQ multiplex PCR, the TCRdb table keeps only in-frame clones and is missing some. The sample shows fewer than 250,000 clones, 83% of them seen only once. The TCR sequence derives from a middle-aged woman who had been exposed to COVID-19. This chain links TRBV6-1 with TRBJ1-5; TRBD1 might be the D (5 bases). The sample was PBMCs or T cells enriched from blood (not recorded which). CDR3 nucleotides: TGTGCCAGCAGTGAATCACAGGGCAATCAGCCCCAGCATTTT. Amino acid sequence: CASSESQGNQPQHF.